This TCR beta chain was recorded in a study of long-term antiretroviral therapy in people with HIV (dated by TCRdb to about 2022). The study in broad terms: The earliest samples were collected roughly a decade before the 2015 WHO recommendation for immediate ART, at a time when ART was usually postponed until CD4 counts fell. Whether ART initiation and durable HIV suppression were associated with changes in peripheral blood TRB repertoire composition and diversity was tested in a retrospective serial study. From some 28 adults with confirmed HIV infection, the cohort provided under 200 cryopreserved PBMC samples, gathered serially across a mean of around six years (range 1-12). Among the roughly 30 participants with HIV, approximately 10 were female. No cross-contamination during QIAcube processing was shown when test extractions of a monoclonal T-cell line were performed alongside some 33 polyclonal samples.

The investigation overall reported the following: Starting ART was linked to a significant rise in TRB diversity, yet even after long-term ART the diversity remained significantly lower than in transplant donor controls. Expanded TRB clones identified before ART initiation dominated the repertoire across all time points, though the dominance fluctuated and decreased in many PLHIV after ART. The samples span the years 2004 to 2017, and the ART regimens used at that time may not be as effective as current regimens. Because cell numbers in pre-ART samples were limited, unsorted PBMC were profiled instead of sorted CD4+ and CD8+ T cells. Owing to limited PBMC availability, only the TCR beta chain was sequenced, without alpha chain pairing. Inferences about post-ART repertoire changes are limited because no data were available on ART adherence, viral resistance or therapy changes. HIV repertoires had narrower CDR3 length ranges than controls, and the network structure suggested an antigen-experienced repertoire that shifted only slightly toward naive after ART.

Concerning this clone itself: Its binding antigen is unknown. Base qualities were left out, and no much larger clone turns up one base away.

Between the V and J ends, shortened by 5 bases and 2 bases respectively, the junction contains 16 bases. From the cysteine up to the phenylalanine, the CDR3 has a length of 15 residues. Here the CDR3 DNA is all that survives: 45 bases in frame from base 1. The germline V gene provides CDR1 SGHRS and CDR2 YFSETQ. Inclusion was restricted to participants for whom at least one PBMC sample before ART initiation and at least two post-ART samples were available. Treatment was received in the United States of America by all participants with HIV. Before DNA extraction, cryopreserved samples of roughly 0.9-11 million PBMC were thawed and then washed. At the time of the earliest PBMC sample for each participant with HIV, ages ranged from roughly 23 to 60 years. Each participant contributed PBMC samples from 1-4 timepoints before ART initiation and 2-8 timepoints after ART initiation, with a median of 7 samples. For every participant, serial HIV viral load, CD4+ T-cell count, ART history and demographic data were obtained. Genomic DNA was extracted from unsorted PBMC with a Qiagen kit on a QIAcube, with processing performed in batches of 12 samples.

Sequencing of the TRB variable region was done with the immunoSEQ hsTCRB v3.0 assay at survey level resolution. A depth of 40,000-50,000 T-cell genomes per sample was targeted for TRB sequencing. An Illumina MiSeq with a v3 150-cycle kit was used to sequence the pooled TRB libraries. The authors' analysis ran thus. Repertoire analysis was run in R within a reproducible Nextflow workflow that covered QC, data transformation and analysis. LymphoSeq2, an R package for exploring AIRR-Seq data, was used to implement custom analyses. Four samples that produced fewer than 5000 total TRB sequences were removed, so approximately 170 HIV repertoires were analyzed. Among the approximately 180 retained HIV repertoires, some 60 were collected before ART initiation and around 130 were collected after ART initiation. Each repertoire was downsampled to 5000 TRB nucleotide sequences, and summary statistics were averaged across 100 downsampling iterations. Only TRB sequences with CDR3 regions of at least seven amino acids were retained for analysis. A Shannon entropy-derived clonality score and the Gini coefficient were used to measure diversity. In the repertoire networks, any two of the top 5000 CDR3 amino acid sequences were connected whenever the two sequences differed by an edit distance of one. Antigen specificity groups and MHC restriction were predicted for TRB CDR3 amino acid sequences with GLIPH2. To flag known CMV, EBV, HIV or tissue antigen associations, CDR3 amino acid sequences were matched against VDJdb and McPAS-TCR. Pre-ART, post-ART and control groups were compared with Wilcoxon signed-rank tests and Holm-Bonferroni correction. Imported from immuneACCESS, the table was reduced by TCRdb to in-frame sequences with V and J called. These copies leave out some clones; in studies compared against another copy, an unresolved V gene accounts for under half, and the cause of the remainder is not known. The V and J calls and clone size are taken from that table; D and trimming were inferred from the DNA. The sample has some 21,000 clones on record, about four fifths of them singletons. Approximately 12% of the sample is held by the ten biggest clonotypes.

The rearranged segments are TRBV5-1 and TRBJ2-5, with the D assignment possibly TRBD1 or TRBD2, given 5 matching bases for each. This TCR derives from a man aged 40-55 years with HIV. Sequencing used unsorted PBMCs, obtained 0.1 years before starting antiretroviral therapy. This receptor carries the CDR3 CASRSGTVVQETQYF. The nucleotide sequence is TGCGCCAGCAGATCCGGGACGGTCGTTCAAGAGACCCAGTACTTC. The CDR3, completed at both ends by the reference TRBV5-1 and TRBJ2-5 genes, gives the full variable domain KAGVTQTPRYLIKTRGQQVTLSCSPISGHRSVSWYQQTPGQGLQFLFEYFSETQRNKGNFPGRFSGRQFSNSRSEMNVSTLELGDSALYLCASRSGTVVQETQYFGPGTRLLVL.